A selection of T cell receptor beta chains follows, all from one sample in a study of T cells after yellow fever vaccination. TCRdb processed the 5' RACE reads anew with MiXCR; each CDR3 protein has one entry. Of around 73,000 distinct CDR3 sequences listed, 7.7% are singletons. The sequencing here drew on CD8+ T cells sorted from PBMCs, taken on the day of the yellow fever booster vaccination. Receptors were obtained from a young man who received the YFV17D yellow fever vaccine. The CDR3 runs from the conserved cysteine through the conserved F or W. D genes are given only for firm matches. The size entry is marked missing in some rows and otherwise reads once, few, many or a size class.

clone size: -
V gene: TRBV6-6
D gene: -
J gene: TRBJ2-2
CDR3 DNA: TGTGCCAGCAGCTTGGACGGGGAGCTGTTTTTT
CDR3 protein: CASSLDGELFF

clone size: -
V gene: TRBV28
D gene: TRBD2
J gene: TRBJ2-3
CDR3 DNA: TGTGCCAGCACGGGACTAGCGGGAGAAGATACGCAGTATTTT
CDR3 protein: CASTGLAGEDTQYF

clone size: -
V gene: TRBV4-1
D gene: TRBD2
J gene: TRBJ2-3
CDR3 DNA: TGCGCCAGTCGTAGCGGGATTGATACAGATACGCAGTATTTT
CDR3 protein: CASRSGIDTDTQYF

clone size: -
V gene: TRBV27
D gene: -
J gene: TRBJ2-7
CDR3 DNA: TGTGCCAGCAGCCCCTCCACAGTCCGGGAGCAGTACTTC
CDR3 protein: CASSPSTVREQYF

clone size: many
V gene: TRBV5-6
D gene: TRBD2
J gene: TRBJ2-7
CDR3 DNA: TGTGCCAGCAGCTACCTGACTAGCGGTCCGCTAGGCGAGCAGTACTTC
CDR3 protein: CASSYLTSGPLGEQYF

clone size: few
V gene: TRBV25-1
D gene: -
J gene: TRBJ1-2
CDR3 DNA: TGTGCCAGCAGCGGGGATGGCTACACCTTC
CDR3 protein: CASSGDGYTF

clone size: -
V gene: TRBV12-3/TRBV12-4
D gene: -
J gene: TRBJ2-2
CDR3 DNA: TGTGCCAGCAGTTATGGCGGGGAGCTGTTTTTT
CDR3 protein: CASSYGGELFF

clone size: many
V gene: TRBV4-3
D gene: -
J gene: TRBJ2-1
CDR3 DNA: TGCGCCAGCAGCCCCTTAGCGGATAGCTCCTACAATGAGCAGTTCTTC
CDR3 protein: CASSPLADSSYNEQFF

clone size: -
V gene: TRBV11-2
D gene: TRBD2
J gene: TRBJ2-3
CDR3 DNA: TGTGCCAGCAGCTTAGAGCTAGCGGGAGAGGTCCGGGGGGATACGCAGTATTTT
CDR3 protein: CASSLELAGEVRGDTQYF

clone size: -
V gene: TRBV18
D gene: -
J gene: TRBJ2-7
CDR3 DNA: TGTGCCAGCTCACCCCTCGACAGGTCGTCCTACGAGCAGTACTTC
CDR3 protein: CASSPLDRSSYEQYF

clone size: -
V gene: TRBV28
D gene: -
J gene: TRBJ2-1
CDR3 DNA: TGTGCCAGCAGTTTATCGGAGAGCTCCTACAATGAGCAGTTCTTC
CDR3 protein: CASSLSESSYNEQFF

clone size: few
V gene: TRBV20-1
D gene: -
J gene: TRBJ2-3
CDR3 DNA: TGCAGTTCGAGGGGTCAAGAGAGCACAGATACGCAGTATTTT
CDR3 protein: CSSRGQESTDTQYF

clone size: -
V gene: TRBV19
D gene: -
J gene: TRBJ2-7
CDR3 DNA: TGTGCCAGTAGCCCCACGGGCAGCTACGAGCAGTACTTC
CDR3 protein: CASSPTGSYEQYF

clone size: few
V gene: TRBV5-6
D gene: -
J gene: TRBJ2-7
CDR3 DNA: TGTGCCAGCAGCAAGGACAGTCCGACCTACGAGCAGTACTTC
CDR3 protein: CASSKDSPTYEQYF

clone size: few
V gene: TRBV4-3
D gene: TRBD1
J gene: TRBJ2-7
CDR3 DNA: TGCGCCAGCAGCCAGGACAGGGAAGGCGAGCAGTACTTC
CDR3 protein: CASSQDREGEQYF

clone size: few
V gene: TRBV15
D gene: TRBD2
J gene: TRBJ2-2
CDR3 DNA: TGTGCCACCAGCTCCTCGGGGAGGGCCCCCGGGGAGCTGTTTTTT
CDR3 protein: CATSSSGRAPGELFF

clone size: few
V gene: TRBV27
D gene: -
J gene: TRBJ2-3
CDR3 DNA: TGTGCCAGCAGTCCCCACAGTGCTGGAGATACGCAGTATTTT
CDR3 protein: CASSPHSAGDTQYF

clone size: few
V gene: TRBV20-1
D gene: TRBD2
J gene: TRBJ2-3
CDR3 DNA: TGCAGTGCCCCTGGGACTAGCGGGAGACAAACAGATACGCAGTATTTT
CDR3 protein: CSAPGTSGRQTDTQYF

clone size: many
V gene: TRBV9
D gene: TRBD1
J gene: TRBJ1-1
CDR3 DNA: TGTGCCAGCAGCGGGCGGGACAGGGAGAGTGAAGCTTTCTTT
CDR3 protein: CASSGRDRESEAFF

clone size: few
V gene: TRBV14
D gene: -
J gene: TRBJ2-5
CDR3 DNA: TGTGCCAGCAGCCAAGAAGATGGCGGGACCCAAGAGACCCAGTACTTC
CDR3 protein: CASSQEDGGTQETQYF

clone size: -
V gene: TRBV20-1
D gene: -
J gene: TRBJ2-7
CDR3 DNA: TGCAGTGCTAGACTATTTAACAGGGTGGTCGAGCAGTACTTC
CDR3 protein: CSARLFNRVVEQYF

clone size: many
V gene: TRBV6-5
D gene: TRBD2
J gene: TRBJ2-7
CDR3 DNA: TGTGCCAGCAGCCACTCCCAACTAGCGGAGCCCTACGAGCAGTACTTC
CDR3 protein: CASSHSQLAEPYEQYF

clone size: -
V gene: TRBV7-8
D gene: TRBD1
J gene: TRBJ2-1
CDR3 DNA: TGTGCCAGCAGCTCCGGGACAGGGCCTTACAATGAGCAGTTCTTC
CDR3 protein: CASSSGTGPYNEQFF

clone size: -
V gene: TRBV7-6
D gene: -
J gene: TRBJ2-5
CDR3 DNA: TGTGCCAGCAGCTTAGAGGGTTTTCTTGAGACCCAGTACTTC
CDR3 protein: CASSLEGFLETQYF

clone size: many
V gene: TRBV12-3/TRBV12-4
D gene: TRBD1
J gene: TRBJ2-5
CDR3 DNA: TGTGCCAGCAGTCGGCAAGACAGGGGAGTAGGAACCCAGTACTTC
CDR3 protein: CASSRQDRGVGTQYF

clone size: few
V gene: TRBV20-1
D gene: -
J gene: TRBJ2-7
CDR3 DNA: TGCAGTGCTTATTCTTGGGGGGACGAGCAGTACTTC
CDR3 protein: CSAYSWGDEQYF

clone size: few
V gene: TRBV12-3/TRBV12-4
D gene: -
J gene: TRBJ2-3
CDR3 DNA: TGTGCCAGCAGTTTAGTCTGGGAACAGGCGACAGATACGCAGTATTTT
CDR3 protein: CASSLVWEQATDTQYF

clone size: many
V gene: TRBV5-1
D gene: TRBD2
J gene: TRBJ2-5
CDR3 DNA: TGCGCCAGCAGCACGGGACTAGCGGGAGCGGACCAAGAGACCCAGTACTTC
CDR3 protein: CASSTGLAGADQETQYF

clone size: -
V gene: TRBV20-1
D gene: -
J gene: TRBJ1-6
CDR3 DNA: TGCAGTGCTAGAGATCTGGGTACCATGGGTTCACCCCTCCACTTT
CDR3 protein: CSARDLGTMGSPLHF

clone size: medium-sized
V gene: TRBV4-3
D gene: -
J gene: TRBJ2-3
CDR3 DNA: TGCGCCAGCAGCCAAGATGGTCCTCTCTTTAGCGGAGATACGCAGTATTTT
CDR3 protein: CASSQDGPLFSGDTQYF

clone size: many
V gene: TRBV4-3
D gene: TRBD1
J gene: TRBJ2-7
CDR3 DNA: TGCGCCAGCAGTAGGGACAGGTTCTCCTACGAGCAGTACTTC
CDR3 protein: CASSRDRFSYEQYF

clone size: -
V gene: TRBV7-2
D gene: TRBD2
J gene: TRBJ2-3
CDR3 DNA: TGTGCCAGCCTTGGTGGACTAGCGGGAGGCTCCATAGATACGCAGTATTTT
CDR3 protein: CASLGGLAGGSIDTQYF

clone size: -
V gene: TRBV4-2
D gene: -
J gene: TRBJ1-6
CDR3 DNA: TGTGCCAGCAGCCAAGTGGGGGTCGATTCACCCCTCCACTTT
CDR3 protein: CASSQVGVDSPLHF

clone size: few
V gene: TRBV20-1
D gene: -
J gene: TRBJ2-4
CDR3 DNA: TGCAGTGCTAGCCTGGGGCTAGTGGCGGACATTCAGTACTTC
CDR3 protein: CSASLGLVADIQYF

clone size: few
V gene: TRBV5-6
D gene: TRBD1
J gene: TRBJ2-7
CDR3 DNA: TGTGCCAGCAGCTTCTCCGGGACAGCGACCTACGAGCAGTACTTC
CDR3 protein: CASSFSGTATYEQYF

clone size: -
V gene: TRBV6-1
D gene: TRBD2
J gene: TRBJ2-3
CDR3 DNA: TGTGCCAGCAGAGACCTAGCGGGAGATACGCAGTATTTT
CDR3 protein: CASRDLAGDTQYF

clone size: many
V gene: TRBV9
D gene: -
J gene: TRBJ2-5
CDR3 DNA: TGTGCCAGCAGCCTGATAGGTAGTCCGGGAGAGACCCAGTACTTC
CDR3 protein: CASSLIGSPGETQYF

clone size: -
V gene: TRBV27
D gene: TRBD1
J gene: TRBJ2-2
CDR3 DNA: TGTGCCAGCAGTTTATCTCTGGACAGGACGAACACCGGGGAGCTGTTTTTT
CDR3 protein: CASSLSLDRTNTGELFF

clone size: few
V gene: TRBV29-1
D gene: TRBD2
J gene: TRBJ2-1
CDR3 DNA: TGCAGCGTTGAAGGTACTAGCGGGAGAAGCTCCTACAATGAGCAGTTCTTC
CDR3 protein: CSVEGTSGRSSYNEQFF

clone size: few
V gene: TRBV9
D gene: TRBD1
J gene: TRBJ1-1
CDR3 DNA: TGTGCCAGCAGCATTGGGACAGGATACACTGAAGCTTTCTTT
CDR3 protein: CASSIGTGYTEAFF

clone size: many
V gene: TRBV27
D gene: -
J gene: TRBJ2-4
CDR3 DNA: TGTGCCAGCGGAGGGGACATTCAGTACTTC
CDR3 protein: CASGGDIQYF

clone size: -
V gene: TRBV28
D gene: -
J gene: TRBJ2-1
CDR3 DNA: TGTGCCAGCAGTCTCGGAACCTACAATGAGCAGTTCTTC
CDR3 protein: CASSLGTYNEQFF

clone size: few
V gene: TRBV5-6
D gene: -
J gene: TRBJ2-7
CDR3 DNA: TGTGCCAGCAGCTTGGGAAGAAGCGGCGAGCAGTACTTC
CDR3 protein: CASSLGRSGEQYF

clone size: -
V gene: TRBV10-1
D gene: -
J gene: TRBJ2-5
CDR3 DNA: TGCGCCAGCAGTGAGTCGGGAAGGGGAAAAGAGACCCAGTACTTC
CDR3 protein: CASSESGRGKETQYF

clone size: few
V gene: TRBV20-1
D gene: -
J gene: TRBJ2-1
CDR3 DNA: TGCAGTGCTAGAGAGGCGCGCGGGTACAATGAGCAGTTCTTC
CDR3 protein: CSAREARGYNEQFF

clone size: few
V gene: TRBV15
D gene: TRBD2
J gene: TRBJ2-5
CDR3 DNA: TGTGCCACCAGCAGAGATCGGGGGGTTCAAGAGACCCAGTACTTC
CDR3 protein: CATSRDRGVQETQYF